The T cell receptor (beta chain) described here comes from a study of T cell responses to AZD1222 COVID-19 vaccine. General observations from the study: A mostly white British donor set with more females was recruited, and clonal diversity was possibly underestimated. Nearly half of unique spike-specific TCRs reportedly avoided B.1.351 and B.1.1.7 mutated regions. After the peak T cell response, and only then, were repertoires sampled. Along spike, vaccine-associated CD4 TCRs were found throughout, with dominance at 160-218 and 743-854.

This table comes from immunoSEQ multiplex PCR, and its TCRdb copy is limited to in-frame clones, with some not included. Counted here are hundreds of thousands of clones, 85% to 95% occurring once; the ten biggest clones make up roughly 0.99%. Trimming removed 3 bases at V and 2 bases at J, with 7 bases between. The CDR3 is 13 residues long. CDR1 and CDR2 (germline): WNHNN, SYGVQD (reference sequence). As to this clone: As yet, its antigen is unknown.

The chain joins TRBV10-1 to TRBJ1-1; D is perhaps TRBD1 (5 bases). This sample comprised peripheral blood, obtained on day 0 of MenACWY control vaccination. This clonotype was obtained from an adult in good health. The DNA for the CDR3 is TGCGCCAGCAGTGACCAGGGAAACACTGAAGCTTTCTTT. Amino acids: CASSDQGNTEAFF.